Sequencing of this T cell receptor (beta chain) was carried out in a study of TIL therapy for anti-PD-1-resistant metastatic lung cancer. Looking at the study overall: By whole-exome sequencing, median non-synonymous tumor mutation burden was approximately 1.6 mutations per megabase. Study observations and caveats: Compared with baseline intratumoral T cells, expanded TIL cultures were more clonal and less diverse (approximately 6.6% vs 31%).

Regarding this clone: Its specificity is unknown.

The time point was: pre-treatment sample, taken before nivolumab and TIL therapy. Most excised metastases sampled were pleural nodules or supraclavicular lymph nodes. Enrollment ran from October 2017 to January 2020. The libraries were made with immunoSEQ v3. Assay: immunoSEQ multiplex PCR; the TCRdb copy retains only in-frame clones and omits some. The profile covers 4,800 or so clones, with 64% appearing a single time and 9.5% taken by the ten largest. CDR1 and CDR2 (germline): SGDLS, YYNGEE. The CDR3 consists of 14 residues. V was clipped by 2 bases and J by 7 bases, with 12 bases between them. V usage is TRBV9 and J usage is TRBJ2-2; D uncertain. The receptor was derived from a man between 65 and 85 years old with non-small cell lung cancer. This specimen was tumor tissue, taken at baseline. CDR3 region: CASSVGRADGELFF. CDR3 DNA sequence: TGTGCCAGCAGCGTCGGTCGGGCTGACGGGGAGCTGTTTTTT. Together with reference TRBV9 and TRBJ2-2, the CDR3 gives the full variable domain: DSGVTQTPKHLITATGQRVTLRCSPRSGDLSVYWYQQSLDQGLQFLIQYYNGEERAKGNILERFSAQQFPDLHSELNLSSLELGDSALYFCASSVGRADGELFFGEGSRLTVL.